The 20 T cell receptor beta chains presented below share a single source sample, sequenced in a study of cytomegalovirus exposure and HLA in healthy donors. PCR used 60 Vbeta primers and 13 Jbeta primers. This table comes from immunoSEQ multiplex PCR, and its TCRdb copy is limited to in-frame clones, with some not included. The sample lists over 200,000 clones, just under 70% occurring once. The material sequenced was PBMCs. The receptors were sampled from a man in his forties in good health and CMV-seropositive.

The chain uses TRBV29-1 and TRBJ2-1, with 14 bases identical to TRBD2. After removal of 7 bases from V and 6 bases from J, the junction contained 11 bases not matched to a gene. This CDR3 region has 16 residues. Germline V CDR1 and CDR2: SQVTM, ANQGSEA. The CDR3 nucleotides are TGCAGCGCTAACAATAAAGGGACTAGCGGGGGCAATGAGCAGTTCTTC. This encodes CSANNKGTSGGNEQFF.

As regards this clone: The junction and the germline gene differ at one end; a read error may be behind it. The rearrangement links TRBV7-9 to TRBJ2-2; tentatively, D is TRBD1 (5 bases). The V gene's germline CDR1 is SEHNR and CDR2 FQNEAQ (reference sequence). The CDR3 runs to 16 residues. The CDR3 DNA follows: TGTTCCAGCAGCTTGGACATTACGTTTTACACCGGGGAGCTGTTTTTT. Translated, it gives CSSSLDITFYTGELFF. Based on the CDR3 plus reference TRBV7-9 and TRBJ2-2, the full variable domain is DTGVSQNPRHKITKRGQNVTFRCDPISEHNRLYWYRQTLGQGPEFLTYFQNEAQLEKSRLLSDRFSAERPKGSFSTLEIQRTEQGDSAMYLCSSSLDITFYTGELFFGEGSRLTVL.

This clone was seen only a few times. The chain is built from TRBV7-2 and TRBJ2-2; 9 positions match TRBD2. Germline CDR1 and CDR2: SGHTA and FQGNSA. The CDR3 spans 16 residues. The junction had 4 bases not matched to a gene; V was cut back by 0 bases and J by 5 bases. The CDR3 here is CASSLALAGQTGELFF. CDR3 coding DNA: TGTGCCAGCAGCTTAGCGCTAGCGGGGCAAACCGGGGAGCTGTTTTTT.

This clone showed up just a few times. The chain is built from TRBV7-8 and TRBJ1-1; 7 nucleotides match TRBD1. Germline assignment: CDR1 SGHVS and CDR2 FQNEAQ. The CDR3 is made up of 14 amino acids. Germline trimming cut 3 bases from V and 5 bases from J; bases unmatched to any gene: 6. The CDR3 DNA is TGTGCCAGCAGCTTGACAGGGTTAGAAACTGAAGCTTTCTTT. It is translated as CASSLTGLETEAFF.

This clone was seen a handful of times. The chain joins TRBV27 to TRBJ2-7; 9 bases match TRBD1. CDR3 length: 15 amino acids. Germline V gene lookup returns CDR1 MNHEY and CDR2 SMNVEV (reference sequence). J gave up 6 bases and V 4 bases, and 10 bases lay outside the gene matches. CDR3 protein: CASSSAGTGLCEQYF. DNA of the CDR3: TGTGCCAGCAGTTCAGCCGGGACAGGGTTATGCGAGCAGTACTTC.

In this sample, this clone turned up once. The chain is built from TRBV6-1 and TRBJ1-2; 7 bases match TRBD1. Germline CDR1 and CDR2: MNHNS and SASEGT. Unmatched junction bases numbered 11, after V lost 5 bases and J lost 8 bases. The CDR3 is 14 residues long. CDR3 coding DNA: TGTGCCAGCAGTTCGGACAGGAAGGTAGCCGGCTACACCTTC. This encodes CASSSDRKVAGYTF.

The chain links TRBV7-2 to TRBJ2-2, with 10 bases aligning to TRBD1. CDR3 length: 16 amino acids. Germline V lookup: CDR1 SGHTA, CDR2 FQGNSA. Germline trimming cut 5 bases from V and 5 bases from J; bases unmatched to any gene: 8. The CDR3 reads CASSMTGGLATGELFF. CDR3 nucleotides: TGTGCCAGCAGCATGACAGGGGGCCTGGCAACCGGGGAGCTGTTTTTT.

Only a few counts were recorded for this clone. The CDR3 region is CASSLEGYNSPLHF. The CDR3 region has the DNA TGTGCCAGCAGCTTGGAGGGGTATAATTCACCCCTCCACTTT. The chain recombines TRBV5-4 with TRBJ1-6; possibly TRBD1 for D (5 bases). Per the germline V gene, CDR1 is SGHNT and CDR2 is YYREEE (reference sequence). V lost 0 bases to trimming and J lost 4 bases, with 5 bases between them. This CDR3 has 14 residues.

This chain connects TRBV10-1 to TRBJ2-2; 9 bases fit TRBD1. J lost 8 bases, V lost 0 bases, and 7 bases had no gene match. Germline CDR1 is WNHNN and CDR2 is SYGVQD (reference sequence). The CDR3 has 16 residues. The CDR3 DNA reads TGCGCCAGCAGTGAGTCGCAACAGGGGGCAAGAGGGGAGCTGTTTTTT. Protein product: CASSESQQGARGELFF.

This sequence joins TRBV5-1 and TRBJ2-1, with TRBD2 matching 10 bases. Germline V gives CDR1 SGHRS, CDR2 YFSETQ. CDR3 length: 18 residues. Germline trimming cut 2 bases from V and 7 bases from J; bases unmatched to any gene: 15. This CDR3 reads CASSFSGVAGGAWNEQFF. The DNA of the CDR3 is TGCGCCAGCAGCTTTAGCGGTGTAGCGGGGGGTGCGTGGAATGAGCAGTTCTTC.

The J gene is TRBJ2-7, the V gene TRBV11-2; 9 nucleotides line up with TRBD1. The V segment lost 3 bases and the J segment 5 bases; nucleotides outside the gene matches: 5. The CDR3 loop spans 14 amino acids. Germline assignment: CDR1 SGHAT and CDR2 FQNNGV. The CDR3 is CASSFGTGPDEQYF. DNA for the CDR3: TGTGCCAGCAGCTTCGGGACAGGGCCAGACGAGCAGTACTTC.

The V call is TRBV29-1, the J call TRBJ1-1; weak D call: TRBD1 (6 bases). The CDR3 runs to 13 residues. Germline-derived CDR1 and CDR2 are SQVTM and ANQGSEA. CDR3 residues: CSSAQGINTEAFF. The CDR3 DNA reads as TGCAGTTCTGCCCAGGGGATTAACACTGAAGCTTTCTTT.

The CDR3 is CASSLGLAGNTGELFF. For the CDR3, the DNA is TGTGCCAGCAGCCTGGGACTAGCGGGGAACACCGGGGAGCTGTTTTTT. The rearrangement links TRBV5-6 to TRBJ2-2; TRBD2 matches at 12 bases. CDR1 and CDR2 (germline): SGHDT, YYEEEE. The V segment lost 4 bases and the J segment 1 base; nucleotides outside the gene matches: 2. There are 16 residues in the CDR3.

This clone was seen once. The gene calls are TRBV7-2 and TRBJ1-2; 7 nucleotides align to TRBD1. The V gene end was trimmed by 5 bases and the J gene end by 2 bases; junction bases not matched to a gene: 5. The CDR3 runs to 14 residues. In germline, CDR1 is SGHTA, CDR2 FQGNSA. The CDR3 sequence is CASSRMTGNYGYTF. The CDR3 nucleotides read TGTGCCAGCAGCCGTATGACAGGGAACTATGGCTACACCTTC. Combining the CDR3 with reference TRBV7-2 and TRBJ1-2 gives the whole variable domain GAGVSQSPSNKVTEKGKDVELRCDPISGHTALYWYRQSLGQGLEFLIYFQGNSAPDKSGLPSDRFSAERTGGSVSTLTIQRTQQEDSAVYLCASSRMTGNYGYTFGSGTRLTVV.

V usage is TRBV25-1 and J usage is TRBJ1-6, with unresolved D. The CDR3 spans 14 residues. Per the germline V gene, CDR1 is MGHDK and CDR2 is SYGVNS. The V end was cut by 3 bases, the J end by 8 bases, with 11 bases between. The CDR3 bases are TGTGCCAGCAGTGAGTATGATGAGGATTCACCCCTCCACTTT. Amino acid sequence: CASSEYDEDSPLHF.

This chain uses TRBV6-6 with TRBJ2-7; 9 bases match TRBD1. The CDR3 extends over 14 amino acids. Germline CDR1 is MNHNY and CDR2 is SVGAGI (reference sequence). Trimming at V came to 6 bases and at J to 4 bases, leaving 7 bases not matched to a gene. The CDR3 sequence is CASRSGTGTYEQYF. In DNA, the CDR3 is TGTGCCAGCAGATCCGGGACAGGGACATACGAGCAGTACTTC.

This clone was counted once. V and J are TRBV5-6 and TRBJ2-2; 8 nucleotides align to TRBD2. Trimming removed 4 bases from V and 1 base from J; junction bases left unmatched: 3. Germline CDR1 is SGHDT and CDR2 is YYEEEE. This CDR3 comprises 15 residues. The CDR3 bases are TGTGCCAGCAGCCTTAGCGGGAAGAACACCGGGGAGCTGTTTTTT. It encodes CASSLSGKNTGELFF.

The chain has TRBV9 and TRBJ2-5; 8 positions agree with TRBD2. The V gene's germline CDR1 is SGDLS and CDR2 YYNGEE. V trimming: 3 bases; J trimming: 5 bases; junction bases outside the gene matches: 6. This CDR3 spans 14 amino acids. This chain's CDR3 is CASSDGGAGETQYF. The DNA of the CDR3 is TGTGCCAGCAGCGACGGGGGGGCCGGGGAGACCCAGTACTTC.

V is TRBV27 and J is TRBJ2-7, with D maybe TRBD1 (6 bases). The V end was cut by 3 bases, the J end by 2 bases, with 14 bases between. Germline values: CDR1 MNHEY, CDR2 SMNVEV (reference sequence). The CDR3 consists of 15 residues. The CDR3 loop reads CASSFPGTPTYEQYF. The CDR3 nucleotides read TGTGCCAGCAGTTTCCCCGGGACACCTACCTACGAGCAGTACTTC.

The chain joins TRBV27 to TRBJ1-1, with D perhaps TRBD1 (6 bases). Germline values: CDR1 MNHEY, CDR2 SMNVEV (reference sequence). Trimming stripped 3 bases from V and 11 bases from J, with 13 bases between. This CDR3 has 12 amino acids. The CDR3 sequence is CASSLGGRAAFF. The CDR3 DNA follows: TGTGCCAGCAGTTTGGGGGGGCGCGCCGCTTTCTTT.